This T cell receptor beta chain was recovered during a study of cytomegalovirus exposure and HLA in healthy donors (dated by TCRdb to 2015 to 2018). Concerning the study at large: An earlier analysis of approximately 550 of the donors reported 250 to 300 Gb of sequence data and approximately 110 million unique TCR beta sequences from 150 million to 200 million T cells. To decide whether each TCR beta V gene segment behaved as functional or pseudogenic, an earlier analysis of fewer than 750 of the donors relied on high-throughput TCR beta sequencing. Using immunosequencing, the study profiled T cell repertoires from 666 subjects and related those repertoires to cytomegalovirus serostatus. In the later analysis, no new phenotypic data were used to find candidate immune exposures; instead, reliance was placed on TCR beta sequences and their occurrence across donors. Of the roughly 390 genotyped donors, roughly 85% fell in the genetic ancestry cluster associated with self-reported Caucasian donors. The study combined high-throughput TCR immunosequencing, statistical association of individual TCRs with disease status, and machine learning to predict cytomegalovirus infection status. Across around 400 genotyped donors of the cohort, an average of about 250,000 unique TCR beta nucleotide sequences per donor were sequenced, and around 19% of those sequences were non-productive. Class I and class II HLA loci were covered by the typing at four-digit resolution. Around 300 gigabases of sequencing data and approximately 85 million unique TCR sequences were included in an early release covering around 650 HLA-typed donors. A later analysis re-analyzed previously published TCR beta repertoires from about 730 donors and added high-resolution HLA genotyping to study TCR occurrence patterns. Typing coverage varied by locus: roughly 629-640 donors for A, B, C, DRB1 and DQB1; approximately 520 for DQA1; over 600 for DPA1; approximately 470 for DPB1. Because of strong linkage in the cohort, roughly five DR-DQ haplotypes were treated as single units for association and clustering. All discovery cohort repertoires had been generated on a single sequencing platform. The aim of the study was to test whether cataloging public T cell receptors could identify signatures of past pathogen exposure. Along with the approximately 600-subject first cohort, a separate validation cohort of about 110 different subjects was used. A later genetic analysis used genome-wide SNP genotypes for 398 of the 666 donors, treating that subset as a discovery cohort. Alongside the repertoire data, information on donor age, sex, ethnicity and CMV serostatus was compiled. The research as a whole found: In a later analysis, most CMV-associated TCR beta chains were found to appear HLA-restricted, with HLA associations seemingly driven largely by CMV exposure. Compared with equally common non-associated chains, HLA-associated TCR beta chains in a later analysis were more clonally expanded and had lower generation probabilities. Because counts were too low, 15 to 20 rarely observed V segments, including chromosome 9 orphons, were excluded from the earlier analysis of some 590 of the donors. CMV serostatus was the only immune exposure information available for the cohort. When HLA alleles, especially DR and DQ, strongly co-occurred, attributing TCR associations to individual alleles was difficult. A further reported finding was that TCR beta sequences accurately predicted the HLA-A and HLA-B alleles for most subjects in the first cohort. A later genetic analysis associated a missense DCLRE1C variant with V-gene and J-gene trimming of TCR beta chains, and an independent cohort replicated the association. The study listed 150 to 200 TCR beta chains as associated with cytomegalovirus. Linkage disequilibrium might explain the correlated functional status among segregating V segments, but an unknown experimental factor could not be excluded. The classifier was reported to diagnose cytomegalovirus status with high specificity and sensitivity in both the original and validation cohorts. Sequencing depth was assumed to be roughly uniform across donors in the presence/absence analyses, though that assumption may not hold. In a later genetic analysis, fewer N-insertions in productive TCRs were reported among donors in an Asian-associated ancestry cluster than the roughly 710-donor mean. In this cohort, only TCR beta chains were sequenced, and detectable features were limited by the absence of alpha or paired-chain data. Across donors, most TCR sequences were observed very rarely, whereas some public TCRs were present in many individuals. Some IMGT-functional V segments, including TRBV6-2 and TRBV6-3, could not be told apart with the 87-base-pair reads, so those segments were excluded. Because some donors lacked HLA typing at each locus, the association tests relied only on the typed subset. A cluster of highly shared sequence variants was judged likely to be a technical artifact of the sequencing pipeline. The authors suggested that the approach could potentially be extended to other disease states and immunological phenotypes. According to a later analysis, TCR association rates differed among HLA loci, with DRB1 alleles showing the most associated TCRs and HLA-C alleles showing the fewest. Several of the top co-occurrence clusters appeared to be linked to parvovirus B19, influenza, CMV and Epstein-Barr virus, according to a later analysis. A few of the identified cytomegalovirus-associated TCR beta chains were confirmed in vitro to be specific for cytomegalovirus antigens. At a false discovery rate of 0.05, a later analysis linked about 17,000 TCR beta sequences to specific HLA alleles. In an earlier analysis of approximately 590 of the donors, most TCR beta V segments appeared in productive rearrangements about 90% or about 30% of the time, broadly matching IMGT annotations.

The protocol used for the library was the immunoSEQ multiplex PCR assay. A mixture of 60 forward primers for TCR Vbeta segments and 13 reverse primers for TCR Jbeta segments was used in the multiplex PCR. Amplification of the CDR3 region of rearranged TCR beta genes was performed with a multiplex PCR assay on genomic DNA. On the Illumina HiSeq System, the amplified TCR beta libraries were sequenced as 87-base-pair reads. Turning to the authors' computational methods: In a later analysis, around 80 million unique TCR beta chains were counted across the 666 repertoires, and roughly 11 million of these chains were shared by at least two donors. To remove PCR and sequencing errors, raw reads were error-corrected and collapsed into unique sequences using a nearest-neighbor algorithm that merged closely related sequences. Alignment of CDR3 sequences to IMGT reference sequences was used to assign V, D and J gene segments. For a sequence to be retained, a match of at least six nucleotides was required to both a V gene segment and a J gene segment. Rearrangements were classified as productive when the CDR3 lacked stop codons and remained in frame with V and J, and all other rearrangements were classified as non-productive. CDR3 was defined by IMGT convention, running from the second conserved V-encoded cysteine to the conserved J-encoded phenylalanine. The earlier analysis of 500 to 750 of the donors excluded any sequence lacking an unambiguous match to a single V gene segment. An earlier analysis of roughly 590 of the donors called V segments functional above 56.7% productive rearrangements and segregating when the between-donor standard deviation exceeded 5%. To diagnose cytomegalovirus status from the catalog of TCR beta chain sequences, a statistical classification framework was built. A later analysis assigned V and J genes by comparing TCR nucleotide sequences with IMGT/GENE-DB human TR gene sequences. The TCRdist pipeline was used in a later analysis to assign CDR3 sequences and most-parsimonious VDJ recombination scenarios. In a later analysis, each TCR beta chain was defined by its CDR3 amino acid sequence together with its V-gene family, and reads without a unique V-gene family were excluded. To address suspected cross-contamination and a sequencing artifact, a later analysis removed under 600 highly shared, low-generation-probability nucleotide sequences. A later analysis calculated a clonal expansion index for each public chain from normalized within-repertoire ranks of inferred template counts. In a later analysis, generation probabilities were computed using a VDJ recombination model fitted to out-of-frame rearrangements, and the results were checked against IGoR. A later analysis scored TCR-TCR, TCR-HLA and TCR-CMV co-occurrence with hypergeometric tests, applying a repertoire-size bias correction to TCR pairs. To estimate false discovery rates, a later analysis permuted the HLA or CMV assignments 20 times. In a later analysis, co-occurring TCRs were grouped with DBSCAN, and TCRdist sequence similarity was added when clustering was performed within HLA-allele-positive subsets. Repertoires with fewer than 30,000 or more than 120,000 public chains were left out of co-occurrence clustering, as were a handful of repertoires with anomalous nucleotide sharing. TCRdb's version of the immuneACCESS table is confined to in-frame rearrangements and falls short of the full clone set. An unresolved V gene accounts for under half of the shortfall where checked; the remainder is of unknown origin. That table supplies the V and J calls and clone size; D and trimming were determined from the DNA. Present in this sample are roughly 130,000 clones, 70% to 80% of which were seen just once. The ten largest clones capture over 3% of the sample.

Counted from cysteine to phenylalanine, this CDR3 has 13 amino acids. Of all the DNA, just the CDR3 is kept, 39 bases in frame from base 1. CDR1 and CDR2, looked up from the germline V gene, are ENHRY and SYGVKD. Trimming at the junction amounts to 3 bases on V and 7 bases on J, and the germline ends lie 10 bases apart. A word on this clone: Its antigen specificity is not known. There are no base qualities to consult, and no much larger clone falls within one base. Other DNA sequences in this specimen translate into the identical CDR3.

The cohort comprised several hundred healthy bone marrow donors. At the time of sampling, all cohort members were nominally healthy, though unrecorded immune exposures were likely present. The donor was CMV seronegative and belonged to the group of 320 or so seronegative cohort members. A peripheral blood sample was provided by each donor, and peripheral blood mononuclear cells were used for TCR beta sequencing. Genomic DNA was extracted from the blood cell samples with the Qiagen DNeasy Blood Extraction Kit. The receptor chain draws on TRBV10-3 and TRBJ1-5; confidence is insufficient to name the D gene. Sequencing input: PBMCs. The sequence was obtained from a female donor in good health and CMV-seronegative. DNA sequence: TGTGCCATCAGTGAAACCGGTAACCAGCCCCAGCATTTT. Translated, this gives CAISETGNQPQHF.